The clone carrying this T cell receptor (beta chain) was counted at least ten times. This sample is part of a study of spatial heterogeneity in lung cancer. Via MiXCR, TCRdb re-called the 5' RACE reads, giving one row per CDR3 protein. Here the sample spans 10,000 to 15,000 distinct CDR3 sequences, 3.8% being singletons. The CDR3 is made up of 14 amino acids. Germline CDR1 reads LNHDA; CDR2 reads SQIVND (reference sequence). Trimming pared 5 bases from V and 2 bases from J, leaving 13 bases between. Time point meaning: sample taken at primary tumor resection. The donor population consisted of 72 patients with untreated, early-stage non-small cell lung cancer.

The material was PBMCs, obtained at surgery. The receptor's source is a male donor with early-stage non-small cell lung cancer. The chain recombines TRBV19 with TRBJ2-7; D unresolved. The CDR3 DNA follows: TGTGCCAGTAGTCCCCGGTCCGTCGCCTACGAGCAGTACTTC. Translation: CASSPRSVAYEQYF.